In its sample, the clone carrying this T cell receptor (beta chain) was seen a few times. The data belong to a study of blood T cell repertoires in COVID-19. V was clipped by 7 bases and J by 0 bases; unmatched bases: 6. This CDR3 spans 16 amino acids. Germline CDR1 is MGHDK and CDR2 is SYGVNS. Clones were sequenced by immunoSEQ multiplex PCR, and TCRdb holds only the in-frame ones, with some missing. The sample includes about 140,000 clones, 75% to 90% seen only once; the top ten take approximately 5.3%. This chain joins TRBV25-1 and TRBJ2-2; TRBD2 aligns across 9 bases. The TCR originated in a man between 65 and 80 years old who had been exposed to COVID-19. Specimen: PBMCs or T cells enriched from blood (not recorded which). The chain's CDR3 is CASMAGTSSNTGELFF. As DNA, the CDR3 is TGTGCCAGCATGGCGGGGACTAGCTCGAACACCGGGGAGCTGTTTTTT. The full variable domain, in which reference TRBV25-1 and TRBJ2-2 provide the parts outside the CDR3, is EADIYQTPRYLVIGTGKKITLECSQTMGHDKMYWYQQDPGMELHLIHYSYGVNSTEKGDLSSESTVSRIRTEHFPLTLESARPSHTSQYLCASMAGTSSNTGELFFGEGSRLTVL.